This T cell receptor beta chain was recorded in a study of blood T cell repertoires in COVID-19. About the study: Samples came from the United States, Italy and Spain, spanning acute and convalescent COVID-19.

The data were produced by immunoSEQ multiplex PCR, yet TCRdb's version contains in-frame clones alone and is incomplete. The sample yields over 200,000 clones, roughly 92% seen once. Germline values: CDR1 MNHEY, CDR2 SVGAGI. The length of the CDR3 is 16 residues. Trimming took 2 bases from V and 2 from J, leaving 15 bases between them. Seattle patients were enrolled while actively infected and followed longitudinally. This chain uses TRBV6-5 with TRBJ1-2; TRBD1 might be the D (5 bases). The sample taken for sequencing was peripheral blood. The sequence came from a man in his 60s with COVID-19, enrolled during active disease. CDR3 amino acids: CASSYGGGNRNYGYTF. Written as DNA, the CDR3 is TGTGCCAGCAGTTACGGGGGGGGGAATAGGAACTATGGCTACACCTTC.